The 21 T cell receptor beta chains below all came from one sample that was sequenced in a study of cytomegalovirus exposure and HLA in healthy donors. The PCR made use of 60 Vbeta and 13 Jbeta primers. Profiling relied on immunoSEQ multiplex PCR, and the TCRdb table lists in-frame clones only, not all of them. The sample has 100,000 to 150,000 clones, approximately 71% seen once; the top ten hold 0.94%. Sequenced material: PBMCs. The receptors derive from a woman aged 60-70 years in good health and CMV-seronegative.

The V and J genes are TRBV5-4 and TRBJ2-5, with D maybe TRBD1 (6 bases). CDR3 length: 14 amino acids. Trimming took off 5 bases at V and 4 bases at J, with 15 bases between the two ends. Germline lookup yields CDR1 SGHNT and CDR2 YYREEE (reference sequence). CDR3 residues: CASSLNRVPETQYF. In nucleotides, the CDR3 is TGTGCCAGCAGTTTGAACAGGGTACCAGAGACCCAGTACTTC.

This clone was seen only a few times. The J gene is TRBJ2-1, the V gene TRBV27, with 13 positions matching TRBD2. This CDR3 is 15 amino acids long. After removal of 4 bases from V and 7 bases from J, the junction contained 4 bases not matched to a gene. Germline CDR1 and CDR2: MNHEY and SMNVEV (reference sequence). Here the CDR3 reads CASSYTSGRGNEQFF. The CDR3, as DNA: TGTGCCAGCAGTTACACTAGCGGGAGGGGAAATGAGCAGTTCTTC.

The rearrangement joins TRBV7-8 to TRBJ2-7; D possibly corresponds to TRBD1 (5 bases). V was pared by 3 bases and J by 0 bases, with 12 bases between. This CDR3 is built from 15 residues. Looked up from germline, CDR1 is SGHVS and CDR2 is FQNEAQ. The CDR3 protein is CASSFFQGSSYEQYF. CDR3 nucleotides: TGTGCCAGCAGCTTTTTCCAGGGAAGCTCCTACGAGCAGTACTTC. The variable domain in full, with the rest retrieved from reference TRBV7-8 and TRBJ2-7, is GAGVSQSPRYKVAKRGQDVALRCDPISGHVSLFWYQQALGQGPEFLTYFQNEAQLDKSGLPSDRFFAERPEGSVSTLKIQRTQQEDSAVYLCASSFFQGSSYEQYFGPGTRLTVT.

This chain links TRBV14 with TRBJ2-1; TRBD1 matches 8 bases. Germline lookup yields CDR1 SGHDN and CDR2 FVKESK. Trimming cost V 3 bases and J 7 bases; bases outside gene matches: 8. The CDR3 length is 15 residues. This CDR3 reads CASSHRQGPANEQFF. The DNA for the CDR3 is TGTGCCAGCAGCCATAGACAGGGGCCAGCAAATGAGCAGTTCTTC.

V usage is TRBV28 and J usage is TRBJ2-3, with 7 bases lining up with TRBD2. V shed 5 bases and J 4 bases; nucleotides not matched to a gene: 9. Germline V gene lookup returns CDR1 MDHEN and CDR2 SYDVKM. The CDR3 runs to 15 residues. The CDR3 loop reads CASSPHGGSSDTQYF. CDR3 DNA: TGTGCCAGCAGTCCACATGGCGGGAGTTCAGATACGCAGTATTTT.

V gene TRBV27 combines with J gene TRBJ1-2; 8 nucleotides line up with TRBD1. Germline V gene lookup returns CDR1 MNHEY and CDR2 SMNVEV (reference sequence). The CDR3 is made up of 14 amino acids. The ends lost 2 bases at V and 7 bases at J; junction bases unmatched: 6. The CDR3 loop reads CASSLRRQGSGYTF. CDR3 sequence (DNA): TGTGCCAGCAGTTTAAGGCGACAGGGGTCTGGCTACACCTTC.

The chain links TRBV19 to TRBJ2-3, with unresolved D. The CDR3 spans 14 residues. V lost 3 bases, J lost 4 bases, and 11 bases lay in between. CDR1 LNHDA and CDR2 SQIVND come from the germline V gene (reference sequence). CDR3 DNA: TGTGCCAGTAGTATCCCTGGCAGATCAGATACGCAGTATTTT. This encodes CASSIPGRSDTQYF. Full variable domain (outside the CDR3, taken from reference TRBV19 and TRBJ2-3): DGGITQSPKYLFRKEGQNVTLSCEQNLNHDAMYWYRQDPGQGLRLIYYSQIVNDFQKGDIAEGYSVSREKKESFPLTVTSAQKNPTAFYLCASSIPGRSDTQYFGPGTRLTVL.

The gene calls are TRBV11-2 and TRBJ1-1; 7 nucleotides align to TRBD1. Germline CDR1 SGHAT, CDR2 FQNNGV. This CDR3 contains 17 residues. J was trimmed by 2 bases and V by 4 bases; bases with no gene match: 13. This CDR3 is CASSSTGSALLNTEAFF. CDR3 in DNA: TGTGCCAGCAGCTCGACAGGGTCGGCGTTGTTAAACACTGAAGCTTTCTTT. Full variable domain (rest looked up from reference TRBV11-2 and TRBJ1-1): EAGVAQSPRYKIIEKRQSVAFWCNPISGHATLYWYQQILGQGPKLLIQFQNNGVVDDSQLPKDRFSAERLKGVDSTLKIQPAKLEDSAVYLCASSSTGSALLNTEAFFGQGTRLTVV.

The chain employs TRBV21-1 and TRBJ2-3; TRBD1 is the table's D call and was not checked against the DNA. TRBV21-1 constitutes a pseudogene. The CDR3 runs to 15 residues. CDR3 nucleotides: TGTGCCAGCAGCAAGGCCAACAGGGATGCAGATACGCAGTATTTT. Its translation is CASSKANRDADTQYF.

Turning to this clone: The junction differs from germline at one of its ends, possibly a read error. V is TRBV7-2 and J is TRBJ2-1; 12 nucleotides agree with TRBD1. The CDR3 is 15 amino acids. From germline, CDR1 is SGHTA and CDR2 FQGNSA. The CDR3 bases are TGTGCCAGCAGCCAAGGGACAGGGGGCTACGATGAGCAGTTCTTC. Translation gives CASSQGTGGYDEQFF.

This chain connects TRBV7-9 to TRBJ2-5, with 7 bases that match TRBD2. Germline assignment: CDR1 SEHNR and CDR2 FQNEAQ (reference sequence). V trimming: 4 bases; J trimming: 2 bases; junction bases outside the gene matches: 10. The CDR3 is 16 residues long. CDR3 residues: CASSYRAGDRQETQYF. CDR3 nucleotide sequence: TGTGCCAGCAGCTATAGGGCGGGAGATCGTCAAGAGACCCAGTACTTC.

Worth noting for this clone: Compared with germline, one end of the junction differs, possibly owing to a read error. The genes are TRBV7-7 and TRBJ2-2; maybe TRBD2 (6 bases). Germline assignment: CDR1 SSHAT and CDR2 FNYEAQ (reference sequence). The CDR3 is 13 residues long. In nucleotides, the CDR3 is TGTGCTAGCAGCCCCCGACTAGCCGGGGAGCTGTTTTTT. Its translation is CASSPRLAGELFF.

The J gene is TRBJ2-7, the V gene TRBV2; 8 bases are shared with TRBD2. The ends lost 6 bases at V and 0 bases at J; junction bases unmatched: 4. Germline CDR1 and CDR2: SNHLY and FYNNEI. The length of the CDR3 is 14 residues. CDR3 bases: TGTGCCAGCAGGACGGGGGGGAGCTCCTACGAGCAGTACTTC. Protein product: CASRTGGSSYEQYF.

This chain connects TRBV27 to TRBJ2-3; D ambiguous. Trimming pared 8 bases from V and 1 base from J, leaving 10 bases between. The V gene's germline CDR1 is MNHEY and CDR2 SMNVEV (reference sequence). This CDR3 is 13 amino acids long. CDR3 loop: CASAILGTDTQYF. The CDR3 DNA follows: TGTGCCAGCGCTATACTCGGCACAGATACGCAGTATTTT.

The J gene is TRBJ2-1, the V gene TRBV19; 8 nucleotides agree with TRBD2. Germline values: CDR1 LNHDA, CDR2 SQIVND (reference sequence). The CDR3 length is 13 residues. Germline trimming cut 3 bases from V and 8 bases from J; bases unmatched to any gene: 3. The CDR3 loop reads CASSIGREHEQFF. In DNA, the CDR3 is TGTGCCAGTAGTATCGGGAGGGAGCATGAGCAGTTCTTC. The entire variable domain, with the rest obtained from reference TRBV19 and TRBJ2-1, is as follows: DGGITQSPKYLFRKEGQNVTLSCEQNLNHDAMYWYRQDPGQGLRLIYYSQIVNDFQKGDIAEGYSVSREKKESFPLTVTSAQKNPTAFYLCASSIGREHEQFFGPGTRLTVL.

This CDR3 reads CASSQPGGNSYEQYF. The DNA for the CDR3 is TGTGCCAGCAGCCAACCGGGGGGCAACTCCTACGAGCAGTACTTC. The V and J genes are TRBV4-2 and TRBJ2-7; D is possibly TRBD2 (7 bases). V lost 2 bases and J 0 bases, leaving 11 bases between the germline ends. Germline V gene lookup returns CDR1 LGHNA and CDR2 YNFKEQ. The CDR3 loop spans 15 amino acids.

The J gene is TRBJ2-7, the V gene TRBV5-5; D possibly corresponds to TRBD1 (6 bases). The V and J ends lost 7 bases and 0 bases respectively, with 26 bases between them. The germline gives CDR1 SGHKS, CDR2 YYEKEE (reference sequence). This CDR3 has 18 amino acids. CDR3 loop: CASERRSSPGTISYEQYF. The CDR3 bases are TGTGCCAGCGAAAGACGGTCCTCACCCGGGACAATCTCCTACGAGCAGTACTTC.

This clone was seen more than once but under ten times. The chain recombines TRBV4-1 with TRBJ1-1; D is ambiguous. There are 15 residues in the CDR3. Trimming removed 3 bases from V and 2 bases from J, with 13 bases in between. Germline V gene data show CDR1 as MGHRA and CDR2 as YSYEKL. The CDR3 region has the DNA TGCGCCAGCAGCCACCCCGGCGGGGATAACACTGAAGCTTTCTTT. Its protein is CASSHPGGDNTEAFF.

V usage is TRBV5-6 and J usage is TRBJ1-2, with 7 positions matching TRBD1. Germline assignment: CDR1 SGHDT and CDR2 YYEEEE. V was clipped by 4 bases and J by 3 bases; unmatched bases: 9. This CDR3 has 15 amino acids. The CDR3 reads CASSPWTRGHYGYTF. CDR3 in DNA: TGTGCCAGCAGCCCTTGGACAAGGGGGCACTATGGCTACACCTTC.

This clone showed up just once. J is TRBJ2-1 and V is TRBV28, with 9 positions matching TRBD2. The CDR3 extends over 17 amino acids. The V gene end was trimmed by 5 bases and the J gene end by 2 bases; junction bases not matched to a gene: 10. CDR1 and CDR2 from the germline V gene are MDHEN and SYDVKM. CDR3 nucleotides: TGTGCCAGCAGTCTCGGGTCCGGGACTAGCCCCTACAATGAGCAGTTCTTC. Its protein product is CASSLGSGTSPYNEQFF.

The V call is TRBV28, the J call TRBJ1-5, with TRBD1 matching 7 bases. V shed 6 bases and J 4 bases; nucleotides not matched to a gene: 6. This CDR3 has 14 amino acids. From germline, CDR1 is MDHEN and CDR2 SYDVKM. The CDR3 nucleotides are TGTGCCAGCAGGACCACACAGGGGAATCAGCCCCAGCATTTT. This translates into CASRTTQGNQPQHF.